The clone carrying this TCR beta chain was found many times. Its antigen remains unidentified. This sample was taken from a study of regulatory T cells in long-lasting Graves disease. Study as a whole: Graves' patients who were just diagnosed had used antithyroid drugs for under 3 months. Study-level results: It was in persistent disease that TRBV28, TRBJ1-2 and TRBJ2-5 were favored.

Library construction for TCR beta used iRepertoire HTBI primers and Arm-PCR of CDR3 regions. TCRdb processed the multiplex PCR reads anew with MiXCR; each CDR3 protein has one entry. The table lists roughly 500,000 distinct CDR3 sequences, around 12% of them singletons, with roughly 9.3% in the top ten. The CDR3 length is 15 residues. Germline CDR1 is MDHEN and CDR2 is SYDVKM. The V and J ends lost 3 bases and 3 bases, in that order; junction bases with no gene match: 7. Time point: newly diagnosed GD, antithyroid drugs for less than 3 months. After RNA was extracted from PBMCs, the TCR library was made from it. These data were likewise used in another study, on T cells in Graves' hyperthyroidism and ophthalmopathy. From that report: First-round RT-PCR targeting the TCR CDR3 was performed with the HTBI primer set. Stable hyperthyroidism and ophthalmopathy were separated using 13 V-J signatures.

The starting material was peripheral blood mononuclear cells (PBMCs), obtained at new diagnosis, from a patient treated with antithyroid drugs. The rearrangement uses TRBV28 and TRBJ2-7, with 8 bases identical to TRBD2. This receptor was identified in a woman aged 30 to 39 with Graves disease. The CDR3 nucleotides are TGTGCCAGCAGTTTTATCGGCGGGAGGAACTACGAGCAGTACTTC. Its translation is CASSFIGGRNYEQYF.